The 29 T cell receptor beta chains below come from one sample, sequenced in a study of shared clonotypes between healthy human individuals. Profiling relied on immunoSEQ multiplex PCR, and the TCRdb table lists in-frame clones only, not all of them. The sample shows about 1.1 million clones, around 82% of them seen only once. Sequencing input: memory CD4+ T cells from PBMCs. The sample's subset: CD45RA-negative fraction. The origin of the receptors is a man younger than 35 in good health. Some clones in this sample may be carry-over from other donors' samples.

The gene calls are TRBV9 and TRBJ2-1; 8 nucleotides line up with TRBD2. V shed 4 bases and J 9 bases; nucleotides not matched to a gene: 9. CDR1 and CDR2 from the germline V gene are SGDLS and YYNGEE. This CDR3 spans 14 amino acids. The CDR3 bases are TGTGCCAGCAGCCAAGGGGGACTAGGCGCTGAGCAGTTCTTC. The encoded protein is CASSQGGLGAEQFF. Looking up the rest from reference TRBV9 and TRBJ2-1 gives the full variable domain: DSGVTQTPKHLITATGQRVTLRCSPRSGDLSVYWYQQSLDQGLQFLIQYYNGEERAKGNILERFSAQQFPDLHSELNLSSLELGDSALYFCASSQGGLGAEQFFGPGTRLTVL.

The CDR3 is CASSLDRVRQETQYF. The CDR3 coding sequence is TGTGCCAGCAGCTTAGATCGCGTCAGACAAGAGACCCAGTACTTC. J is TRBJ2-5 and V is TRBV11-3; D is unclear. V gave up 0 bases and J gave up 2 bases, with 10 bases separating them. The germline V gene has CDR1 SGHNT and CDR2 YENEEA. The CDR3 covers 15 residues.

J is TRBJ1-1 and V is TRBV7-2; TRBD1 agrees at 12 bases. This CDR3 is built from 15 residues. The V segment lost 5 bases and the J segment 11 bases; nucleotides outside the gene matches: 12. Germline CDR1 and CDR2: SGHTA and FQGNSA. CDR3 nucleotides: TGTGCCAGCAGCCCGAAGGGACAGGGGGCGCGAAGGGCTTTCTTT. Translated: CASSPKGQGARRAFF.

V is TRBV30 and J is TRBJ1-6, with D possibly being TRBD1 (5 bases). Trimming stripped 6 bases from V and 0 bases from J, with 12 bases between. The CDR3 extends over 15 amino acids. Germline V gene data show CDR1 as GTSNPN and CDR2 as SVGIG (reference sequence). The CDR3 DNA reads as TGTGCCTGTACTCGGGGGGACTCCTATAATTCACCCCTCCACTTT. Translation: CACTRGDSYNSPLHF.

This clone was recorded a few times. The chain links TRBV5-1 to TRBJ2-7, with 7 bases matching TRBD1. This CDR3 region has 13 residues. Germline V gene lookup returns CDR1 SGHRS and CDR2 YFSETQ. V shed 4 bases, J shed 1 base, and the junction held 2 bases outside the gene matches. CDR3 amino acids: CASSPGQSYEQYF. DNA of the CDR3: TGCGCCAGCAGCCCGGGACAGTCCTACGAGCAGTACTTC.

The rearrangement uses TRBV27 and TRBJ2-1, with 15 bases aligning to TRBD2. The length of the CDR3 is 17 residues. Germline V lookup: CDR1 MNHEY, CDR2 SMNVEV (reference sequence). With 3 bases clipped from V and 7 bases from J, the junction kept 7 bases outside the gene matches. The CDR3 region has the DNA TGTGCCAGCAGTTTCCGGACTAGCGGGAGGGCCGAGAATGAGCAGTTCTTC. The encoded protein is CASSFRTSGRAENEQFF.

The chain combines TRBV5-1 with TRBJ1-1, with D hard to call. The CDR3 has 13 amino acids. V lost 5 bases and J lost 4, with 12 bases in between. Germline V gives CDR1 SGHRS, CDR2 YFSETQ. CDR3: CASSWGAGTEAFF. CDR3 nucleotides: TGCGCCAGCAGTTGGGGTGCCGGCACTGAAGCTTTCTTT.

In the case of this clone: With a far larger clone one base away, a read error is the likely cause. This rearrangement joins TRBV7-2 to TRBJ1-1; D unresolved. Germline V gene sequence: CDR1 SGHTA, CDR2 FQGNSA. CDR3 length: 13 residues. Trimming removed 3 bases at V and 1 base at J, with 6 bases between. The CDR3 coding sequence is TGTGCCAGCAGCTTTACAGCGAACACTGAAGCTTTCTTT. It yields the protein CASSFTANTEAFF.

The CDR3: CASSLGGRGTDTQYF. CDR3 nucleotide sequence: TGTGCCAGCAGCTTGGGGGGACGTGGCACAGATACGCAGTATTTT. The chain recombines TRBV5-6 with TRBJ2-3; D tentatively fits TRBD1 or TRBD2 (5 bases each). Germline CDR1 and CDR2: SGHDT and YYEEEE. V lost 0 bases and J 1 base, leaving 9 bases between the germline ends. The CDR3 contains 15 residues.

This clone was observed a handful of times. The chain couples TRBV27 to TRBJ2-3; D ambiguous. Germline V gives CDR1 MNHEY, CDR2 SMNVEV (reference sequence). The CDR3 has 14 residues. Trimming left V 2 bases short and J 1 base short, with 7 bases between. CDR3 protein: CASSLGSGTDTQYF. Here the CDR3 DNA reads TGTGCCAGCAGTTTAGGATCCGGCACAGATACGCAGTATTTT.

This sequence joins TRBV5-1 and TRBJ2-5; the match to TRBD1 covers 10 bases. Trimming cost V 0 bases and J 4 bases; bases outside gene matches: 15. Germline V gene sequence: CDR1 SGHRS, CDR2 YFSETQ. The CDR3 length is 19 residues. The CDR3 nucleotides read TGCGCCAGCAGCTTGGACGGAGACAGGGGGCTCGACGGCCGAGAGACCCAGTACTTC. It yields the protein CASSLDGDRGLDGRETQYF.

V is TRBV12-5 and J is TRBJ2-2; the D is unclear. This CDR3 has 16 amino acids. Trimming stripped 4 bases from V and 1 base from J, with 13 bases between. CDR1 LGHNT and CDR2 FRNRAP come from the germline V gene. As DNA, the CDR3 is TGTGCTAGTGGTTCTCCCGGCGGCATGAACACCGGGGAGCTGTTTTTT. As protein: CASGSPGGMNTGELFF.

The rearrangement links TRBV6-6 to TRBJ2-7, with 7 bases that match TRBD2. This CDR3 spans 15 amino acids. After removal of 2 bases from V and 6 bases from J, the junction contained 10 bases not matched to a gene. Germline lookup yields CDR1 MNHNY and CDR2 SVGAGI (reference sequence). CDR3 in DNA: TGTGCCAGCAGTTACACTTGGACTAGTGCAAGCGAGCAGTACTTC. Translating it yields CASSYTWTSASEQYF.

This clone turned up a few times. The chain couples TRBV7-2 to TRBJ2-7; D is uncertain. CDR1 is SGHTA, CDR2 FQGNSA, per germline. V lost 3 bases and J 12 bases, leaving 15 bases between the germline ends. This CDR3 region has 12 residues. As DNA, the CDR3 is TGTGCCAGCAGCTTCCAAACTGGTGGACCGTACTTC. Protein: CASSFQTGGPYF.

The chain combines TRBV2 with TRBJ1-6; TRBD1 agrees at 12 bases. V lost 6 bases, J lost 17 bases, and 11 bases stayed unmatched. CDR1 SNHLY and CDR2 FYNNEI come from the germline V gene. This CDR3 spans 14 amino acids. The CDR3 protein is CASRVGTGGLHIHF. CDR3 bases: TGTGCCAGCAGGGTTGGGACAGGGGGCCTCCACATCCACTTT. Complete variable domain (other parts from reference TRBV2 and TRBJ1-6): EPEVTQTPSHQVTQMGQEVILRCVPISNHLYFYWYRQILGQKVEFLVSFYNNEISEKSEIFDDQFSVERPDGSNFTLKIRSTKLEDSAMYFCASRVGTGGLHIHFGNGTRLTVT.

The chain is built from TRBV15 and TRBJ2-3, with D possibly being TRBD1 (5 bases). Germline loops: CDR1 LNHNV, CDR2 YYDKDF (reference sequence). V shed 0 bases and J shed 4 bases, with 14 bases lying between them. This CDR3 is built from 16 residues. The DNA of the CDR3 is TGTGCCACCAGCAGAGATGTAGGGATCAGGGCAGATACGCAGTATTTT. This encodes CATSRDVGIRADTQYF. Full variable domain (remainder filled in from reference TRBV15 and TRBJ2-3): DAMVIQNPRYQVTQFGKPVTLSCSQTLNHNVMYWYQQKSSQAPKLLFHYYDKDFNNEADTPDNFQSRRPNTSFCFLDIRSPGLGDTAMYLCATSRDVGIRADTQYFGPGTRLTVL.

The V call is TRBV5-6, the J call TRBJ2-5, with TRBD1 identical over 7 bases. The V gene's germline CDR1 is SGHDT and CDR2 YYEEEE. Unmatched junction bases numbered 13, after V lost 4 bases and J lost 1 base. There are 17 residues in the CDR3. The chain's CDR3 is CASSQTTGARGQETQYF. CDR3 nucleotides: TGTGCCAGCAGCCAAACAACAGGGGCTAGAGGCCAAGAGACCCAGTACTTC. The full variable domain, completed using reference TRBV5-6 and TRBJ2-5, is DAGVTQSPTHLIKTRGQQVTLRCSPKSGHDTVSWYQQALGQGPQFIFQYYEEEERQRGNFPDRFSGHQFPNYSSELNVNALLLGDSALYLCASSQTTGARGQETQYFGPGTRLLVL.

This chain links TRBV7-3 with TRBJ2-3, with a possible D match to TRBD1 (6 bases). The CDR3 runs to 14 residues. The V and J ends lost 4 bases and 6 bases respectively, with 14 bases between them. Per germline, CDR1 SGHTA and CDR2 FQGTGA. Here the CDR3 reads CASSSDRLGDTQYF. Written as DNA, the CDR3 is TGTGCCAGCAGCTCCGACAGGTTGGGGGATACGCAGTATTTT.

This clone has just one count. The V call is TRBV6-5, the J call TRBJ2-7, with 8 nucleotides matching TRBD2. CDR1 and CDR2 (germline): MNHEY, SVGAGI. The CDR3 is 14 residues long. Trimming cost V 5 bases and J 3 bases; bases outside gene matches: 6. CDR3 amino acids: CASSPTGGGYEQYF. The DNA for the CDR3 is TGTGCCAGCAGTCCCACGGGGGGGGGCTACGAGCAGTACTTC.

This clone appeared once. The rearrangement joins TRBV28 to TRBJ2-7; TRBD1 matches at 12 bases. This CDR3 region has 17 residues. Germline CDR1 is MDHEN and CDR2 is SYDVKM. Germline trimming cut 6 bases from V and 7 bases from J; bases unmatched to any gene: 16. CDR3 DNA: TGTGCCAGCAGCCCCTCCAAACCGGGACAGGGGGCTCGGGAGCAGTACTTC. The encoded protein is CASSPSKPGQGAREQYF.

Remarks on this clone: The same CDR3 also results from other DNA sequences found in this sample. The rearrangement joins TRBV29-1 to TRBJ2-1; D is ambiguous. CDR3 size: 12 residues. The V end lost 4 bases, the J end lost 1 base, and 5 bases lay between the germline ends. Germline CDR1 and CDR2: SQVTM and ANQGSEA. In nucleotides, the CDR3 is TGCAGCGTTGGGCGATCCTACAATGAGCAGTTCTTC. This gives the protein CSVGRSYNEQFF.

J is TRBJ2-2 and V is TRBV4-1; tentatively, D is TRBD2 (5 bases). Between the trimmed V and J ends, which lost 3 bases and 5 bases, there was a span of 10 bases. The germline CDR1 and CDR2 sequences are MGHRA and YSYEKL. This CDR3 contains 14 residues. Here the CDR3 reads CASSHKTRTGELFF. Here the CDR3 DNA reads TGCGCCAGCAGCCATAAAACTAGAACCGGGGAGCTGTTTTTT.

The chain recombines TRBV6-5 with TRBJ2-1, with D possibly matching TRBD2 (5 bases). The CDR3 sequence is 15 residues long. The germline V gene has CDR1 MNHEY and CDR2 SVGAGI. Trimming removed 0 bases from V and 8 bases from J, with 14 bases in between. CDR3 sequence (DNA): TGTGCCAGCAGTTACTCGACCTCCCAGAGGGATGAGCAGTTCTTC. The encoded protein is CASSYSTSQRDEQFF.

The CDR3 coding sequence is TGTGCCAGCAGCTTGTCATTGGTGGACTATGGCTACACCTTC. This encodes CASSLSLVDYGYTF. The V gene is TRBV5-4, the J gene TRBJ1-2; no clear D. The CDR3 has 14 residues. Trimming stripped 1 base from V and 3 bases from J, with 10 bases between. The germline gives CDR1 SGHNT, CDR2 YYREEE (reference sequence).

This clone appeared a few times. The identical CDR3 is also encoded by other nucleotide sequences in the sample. The rearrangement uses TRBV19 and TRBJ2-7, with a weak D call TRBD1 (5 bases). V was trimmed by 6 bases and J by 3 bases, leaving 6 bases between them. Germline V gene lookup returns CDR1 LNHDA and CDR2 SQIVND (reference sequence). The CDR3 covers 11 residues. Here the CDR3 reads CASRGDYEQYF. As DNA, the CDR3 is TGTGCCAGTAGAGGGGACTACGAGCAGTACTTC.

In DNA, the CDR3 is TGTGCCAGCAGCGTAGCCGGGGGAACTGGGGCCAACGTCCTGACTTTC. This encodes CASSVAGGTGANVLTF. The chain joins TRBV9 to TRBJ2-6; D may be TRBD2 (6 bases). Between the trimmed V and J ends, which lost 0 bases and 2 bases, there was a span of 9 bases. The germline V gene has CDR1 SGDLS and CDR2 YYNGEE. The CDR3 spans 16 residues.

V usage is TRBV4-1 and J usage is TRBJ1-6, with D perhaps matching TRBD1 (6 bases). Germline V gives CDR1 MGHRA, CDR2 YSYEKL. The CDR3 has 18 residues. V lost 0 bases and J lost 2, with 14 bases in between. The CDR3 DNA follows: TGCGCCAGCAGCCAAGATGGGGCAGGGGTGGCCTATAATTCACCCCTCCACTTT. This sequence encodes CASSQDGAGVAYNSPLHF.

This clone occurred many times. At the DNA level, this CDR3 is encoded by other sequences in the same sample as well. The J gene is TRBJ1-1, the V gene TRBV27, with unresolved D. Germline CDR1 reads MNHEY; CDR2 reads SMNVEV (reference sequence). The CDR3 consists of 13 residues. V was pared by 5 bases and J by 0 bases, with 7 bases between. The CDR3 here is CASSTTMNTEAFF. CDR3 DNA: TGTGCCAGCAGTACCACGATGAACACTGAAGCTTTCTTT.

This clone was seen only a few times. The rearrangement links TRBV5-1 to TRBJ2-3; no clear D gene. This CDR3 has 14 residues. Germline V lookup: CDR1 SGHRS, CDR2 YFSETQ. The V gene lost 0 bases and the J gene lost 2 bases, with 7 bases spanning the gap. The chain's CDR3 is CASSLESPTDTQYF. DNA of the CDR3: TGCGCCAGCAGCTTGGAGTCCCCCACAGATACGCAGTATTTT.